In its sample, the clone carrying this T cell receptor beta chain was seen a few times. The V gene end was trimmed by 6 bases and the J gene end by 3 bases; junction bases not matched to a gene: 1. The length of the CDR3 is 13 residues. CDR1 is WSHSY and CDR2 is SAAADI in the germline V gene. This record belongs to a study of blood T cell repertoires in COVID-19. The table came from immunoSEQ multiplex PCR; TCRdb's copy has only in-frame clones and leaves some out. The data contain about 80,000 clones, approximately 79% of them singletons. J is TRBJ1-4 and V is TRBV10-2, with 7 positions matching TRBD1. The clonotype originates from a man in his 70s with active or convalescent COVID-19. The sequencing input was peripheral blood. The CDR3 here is CASSRGANEKLFF. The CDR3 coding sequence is TGCGCCAGCAGCAGGGGGGCTAATGAAAAACTGTTTTTT.